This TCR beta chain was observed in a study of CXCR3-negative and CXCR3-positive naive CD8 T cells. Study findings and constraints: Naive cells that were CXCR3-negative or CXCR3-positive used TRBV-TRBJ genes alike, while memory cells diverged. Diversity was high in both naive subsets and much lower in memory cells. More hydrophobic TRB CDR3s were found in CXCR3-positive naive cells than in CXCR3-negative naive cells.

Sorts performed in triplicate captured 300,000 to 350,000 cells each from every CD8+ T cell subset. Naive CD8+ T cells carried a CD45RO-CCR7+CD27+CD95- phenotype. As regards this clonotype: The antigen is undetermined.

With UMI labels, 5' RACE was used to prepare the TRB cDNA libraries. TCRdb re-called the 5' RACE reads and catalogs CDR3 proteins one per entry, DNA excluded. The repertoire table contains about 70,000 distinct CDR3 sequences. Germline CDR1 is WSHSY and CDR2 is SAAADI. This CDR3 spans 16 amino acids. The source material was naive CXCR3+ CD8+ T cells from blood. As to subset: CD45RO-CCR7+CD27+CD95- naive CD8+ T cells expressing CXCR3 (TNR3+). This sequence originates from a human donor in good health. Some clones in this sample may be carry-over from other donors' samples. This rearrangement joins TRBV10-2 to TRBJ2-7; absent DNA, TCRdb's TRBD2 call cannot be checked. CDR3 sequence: CASSEPYRGSPHEQYF.